This TCR beta chain was documented in a study of blood T cells in healthy people across ages. Findings and caveats of the study: Expanded clonotype shifts may have been confounded, as the donors had an unknown CMV status. Older age coincided with a roughly linear decline in TCR beta diversity per million T cells. Investigators viewed diversity estimates from one million T cells as underestimates, the study reported.

Primers used in a second PCR of about 6 to 11 cycles were a sample-barcoded 5' primer and a J-beta primer mix. MiXCR, run by TCRdb on the 5' RACE reads, gives a single entry per CDR3 protein. The sample lists 600,000 to 1,000,000 distinct CDR3 sequences; more than 20% were seen once. With regard to this clonotype: Its antigen is not known.

The CDR3 runs to 17 residues. V was clipped by 3 bases and J by 0 bases, with 17 bases between them. Germline V gene data show CDR1 as SGHAT and CDR2 as FQNNGV. Another study also made use of these data, one on T cells of mothers and their children. That source reports: Compared with unrelated pairs, related mother-child pairs had slightly higher, non-significant overlap.

The sequenced sample consisted of blood. The TCR comes from a boy between 10 and 17 years old in good health. The chain uses TRBV11-2 and TRBJ1-1; TRBD1 is a possible D gene (5 bases). The CDR3 protein is CASSFTSLPGLNTEAFF. The CDR3 DNA sequence: TGTGCCAGCAGCTTTACTTCTCTTCCGGGACTGAACACTGAAGCTTTCTTT. Complete variable domain (other parts from reference TRBV11-2 and TRBJ1-1): EAGVAQSPRYKIIEKRQSVAFWCNPISGHATLYWYQQILGQGPKLLIQFQNNGVVDDSQLPKDRFSAERLKGVDSTLKIQPAKLEDSAVYLCASSFTSLPGLNTEAFFGQGTRLTVV.